This entry is about one T cell receptor beta chain. The target antigen is unknown. The germline V gene has CDR1 SQVTM and CDR2 ANQGSEA. The CDR3 contains 14 residues. After removal of 7 bases from V and 1 base from J, the junction contained 5 bases not matched to a gene. The run depth of the assay was deep. Libraries were prepared by immunoSEQ multiplex PCR; TCRdb keeps only in-frame clonotypes and omits some of them. Of about 300,000 clones in the sample, roughly 70% were seen once. This sample is part of a study of shared clonotypes between healthy human individuals. On the study more broadly: Samples came from two female and three male donors aged 18 to 49.

Findings and limits, study-wide: When compared with the clonotypes that were shared by all four sorted-subset donors, the non-shared clonotypes turned out to have lower generation probabilities. For sorted subsets, rarefaction showed incomplete sequencing despite large depth.

J is TRBJ2-1 and V is TRBV29-1; 9 bases are a match to TRBD2. This sequence originates from a man aged 30-40 years in good health. Sequencing input: memory CD4+ T cells sorted from blood. Subset defined: CD45RA-negative fraction. Written as DNA, the CDR3 is TGCAGCGGGACGCTAGCGGGGTCCTACAATGAGCAGTTCTTC. As protein: CSGTLAGSYNEQFF.